The following is a T cell receptor beta chain sequence with its context. This clonotype was counted between two and nine times. The target of this receptor is not known. Qualities for individual bases were not recorded, and no much larger clone is one base off. This entry is derived from a study (dated by TCRdb to 2016 to 2017). The CDR3 runs 15 residues from the cysteine to the phenylalanine. The DNA shown is the 45-base CDR3, in frame from base 1. Relative to germline, V is 3 bases shorter and J is 6 bases shorter, with 16 bases between their ends. Libraries were prepared through RT-PCR. Sequencing was performed on an Illumina MiSeq. The public reads were reanalyzed by TCRdb: fastp trimming at Q25, MiXCR alignment, in-frame beta chains only. When rows share a CDR3 protein, they turn into one entry using the most common DNA and genes. Across this sample there are approximately 720,000 distinct CDR3 sequences, with more than 13% seen only once. The top ten constitute 3.6% of the sample.

This clonotype originated in a female donor in good health, serving as a healthy control. The chain links TRBV12-3 or TRBV12-4 with TRBJ2-3, with an unclear D gene assignment. Source material: memory CD4+ T cells from blood. The CDR3 sequence is CASSLVMAAKDTQYF. The sequence in DNA is TGTGCCAGCAGTTTGGTGATGGCGGCCAAGGATACGCAGTATTTT.